This TCR beta chain was captured by sequencing in a study of T cell repertoires in ileal Crohn's disease. Study details: About half received postoperative treatment, some ten with thiopurines and around 17 anti-TNF. Study-wide results and caveats: Clonal expansions were more frequent in active smokers than non-smokers at surgery.

This clone was observed a handful of times. As yet, its antigen is unknown. The germline V and J ends were trimmed by 4 bases and 4 bases, with 8 bases remaining between them. The CDR3 has 14 amino acids. Per germline, CDR1 LGHNA and CDR2 YNFKEQ. Clones were sequenced by immunoSEQ multiplex PCR, and TCRdb holds only the in-frame ones, with some missing. The sample has about 17,000 clones, roughly 60% seen once. This chain connects TRBV4-2 to TRBJ2-6; a possible D gene is TRBD1 (5 bases). This clonotype was sampled from an adult with Crohn's disease. The sequenced material came from ileal tissue. Here the CDR3 DNA reads TGTGCCAGCAGCCCAGGGCGAGGGGCCAACGTCCTGACTTTC. This sequence encodes CASSPGRGANVLTF.